One sample yielded the 17 T cell receptor beta chains listed below, sequenced in a study of T cell responses to AZD1222 COVID-19 vaccine (dated by TCRdb to the early 2020s). The time point label corresponds to: about 28 days (+/-7) after the second vaccine dose. Library creation used the immunoSEQ multiplex PCR assay. This is the immuneACCESS table as TCRdb keeps it, with only in-frame sequences that have V and J called. A part of the clones is gone; compared with another copy, unresolved V genes explain less than half, and the rest is unexplained. This sample holds 75,000 to 85,000 clones; 87% were observed only once. Around 10% of the sample is taken by the ten largest. Sequenced here: peripheral blood, sampled 28 days after the second AZD1222 dose. The receptor set was obtained from an adult who received the AZD1222 COVID-19 vaccine.

J is TRBJ1-4 and V is TRBV25-1; D not resolved. The CDR3 has 17 amino acids. The germline V and J ends were trimmed by 3 bases and 7 bases, with 21 bases remaining between them. The germline V gene has CDR1 MGHDK and CDR2 SYGVNS. This chain's CDR3 is CASSDFSRVRGGEKLFF. The CDR3 coding sequence is TGTGCCAGCAGTGATTTTAGTAGAGTCCGCGGAGGTGAAAAACTGTTTTTT.

The gene calls are TRBV9 and TRBJ1-1; TRBD1 aligns across 7 bases. The CDR3 length is 16 residues. Trimming at V came to 0 bases and at J to 6 bases, leaving 11 bases not matched to a gene. Per the germline V gene, CDR1 is SGDLS and CDR2 is YYNGEE. CDR3 in DNA: TGTGCCAGCAGCGTAGGGACGGGACAGCAGAGGGCTGAAGCTTTCTTT. Translating it yields CASSVGTGQQRAEAFF.

The V and J genes are TRBV11-2 and TRBJ1-1; D is unclear. The CDR3 contains 14 residues. The V gene's germline CDR1 is SGHAT and CDR2 FQNNGV. The germline V and J ends were trimmed by 4 bases and 11 bases, with 20 bases remaining between them. CDR3 nucleotides: TGTGCCAGCAGCTCCCGCGAGATTGGGTGGAAGGCTTTCTTT. This translates into CASSSREIGWKAFF. The full variable domain, in which reference TRBV11-2 and TRBJ1-1 provide the parts outside the CDR3, is EAGVAQSPRYKIIEKRQSVAFWCNPISGHATLYWYQQILGQGPKLLIQFQNNGVVDDSQLPKDRFSAERLKGVDSTLKIQPAKLEDSAVYLCASSSREIGWKAFFGQGTRLTVV.

V is TRBV7-3 and J is TRBJ2-3; TRBD1 or TRBD2 may be the D gene (6 bases each). CDR3 length equals 15 residues. V gave up 5 bases and J gave up 4 bases, with 16 bases separating them. In germline, CDR1 is SGHTA, CDR2 FQGTGA. CDR3 in DNA: TGTGCCAGCAGCCAGGGGACTCGCGGGGCAGATACGCAGTATTTT. Its translation is CASSQGTRGADTQYF. The complete variable domain, with remaining parts taken from reference TRBV7-3 and TRBJ2-3, reads GAGVSQTPSNKVTEKGKYVELRCDPISGHTALYWYRQSLGQGPEFLIYFQGTGAADDSGLPNDRFFAVRPEGSVSTLKIQRTERGDSAVYLCASSQGTRGADTQYFGPGTRLTVL.

This chain connects TRBV5-1 to TRBJ2-7, with D hard to call. V lost 2 bases, J lost 3 bases, and 12 bases lay in between. The CDR3 length is 14 residues. Germline CDR1 is SGHRS and CDR2 is YFSETQ. The CDR3 region is CASSLGQMNYEQYF. The CDR3 coding sequence is TGCGCCAGCAGCTTAGGGCAGATGAACTACGAGCAGTACTTC.

The rearrangement joins TRBV29-1 to TRBJ2-7; D might be TRBD1 or TRBD2, each matching 5 bases. Trimming removed 6 bases from V and 4 bases from J, with 10 bases in between. The CDR3 extends over 11 amino acids. Germline values: CDR1 SQVTM, CDR2 ANQGSEA. CDR3 nucleotide sequence: TGCAGCGTCCGGGACGCATACGAGCAGTACTTC. Translated, it gives CSVRDAYEQYF.

This rearrangement joins TRBV19 to TRBJ2-2, with a tentative D call TRBD2 (6 bases). The CDR3 runs 16 residues. V was pared by 1 base and J by 4 bases, with 13 bases between. The germline V gene encodes CDR1 LNHDA and CDR2 SQIVND (reference sequence). The chain's CDR3 is CASSIGQGGRTGELFF. For the CDR3, the DNA is TGTGCCAGTAGTATAGGGCAGGGAGGTCGCACCGGGGAGCTGTTTTTT.

The chain links TRBV28 to TRBJ2-2; 9 bases align to TRBD1. The germline V gene encodes CDR1 MDHEN and CDR2 SYDVKM. The CDR3 has 15 residues. Losses at the gene ends were 6 bases for V and 4 bases for J; bases not matched to a gene: 6. CDR3 nucleotide sequence: TGTGCCAGCAGGCGAAGGGACAGGGCCACCGGGGAGCTGTTTTTT. Translation gives CASRRRDRATGELFF. The full variable domain, with the rest looked up from reference TRBV28 and TRBJ2-2, is DVKVTQSSRYLVKRTGEKVFLECVQDMDHENMFWYRQDPGLGLRLIYFSYDVKMKEKGDIPEGYSVSREKKERFSLILESASTNQTSMYLCASRRRDRATGELFFGEGSRLTVL.

This chain joins TRBV19 and TRBJ1-5, with D maybe TRBD1 (5 bases). Germline-derived CDR1 and CDR2 are LNHDA and SQIVND (reference sequence). V was shortened by 8 bases and J by 2 bases, with 16 bases between the two germline ends. The CDR3 extends over 15 amino acids. CDR3 bases: TGTGCCAGTTACCCAGGGATCGGGGGCAATCAGCCCCAGCATTTT. Its protein product is CASYPGIGGNQPQHF.

This clone was seen at least ten times. The rearrangement uses TRBV7-9 and TRBJ2-5; 7 bases map to TRBD1. The V segment lost 5 bases and the J segment 1 base; nucleotides outside the gene matches: 13. The CDR3 covers 17 residues. Germline lookup yields CDR1 SEHNR and CDR2 FQNEAQ (reference sequence). The CDR3 bases are TGTGCCAGCAGCACCCGGGACAGTGGATCCCTCCAAGAGACCCAGTACTTC. Encoded protein: CASSTRDSGSLQETQYF.

This chain joins TRBV5-6 and TRBJ1-2; perhaps TRBD1 as D (5 bases). CDR3 size: 16 residues. CDR1 and CDR2 (germline): SGHDT, YYEEEE. V was cut by 4 bases and J by 1 base, with 17 bases left in between. The CDR3 is CASSRNVRAFNYGYTF. The CDR3 nucleotides are TGTGCCAGCAGCCGCAACGTCAGGGCATTTAACTATGGCTACACCTTC.

V is TRBV19 and J is TRBJ2-3; D remains ambiguous. Germline V lookup: CDR1 LNHDA, CDR2 SQIVND (reference sequence). This CDR3 is 17 amino acids long. The V end lost 0 bases, the J end lost 5 bases, and 18 bases lay between the germline ends. CDR3 DNA: TGTGCCAGTAGTATAGAGGGTCGAATGGGTAGATTAGATACGCAGTATTTT. Translation gives CASSIEGRMGRLDTQYF.

This chain uses TRBV9 with TRBJ1-2; D is ambiguous. The CDR3 sequence is 12 residues long. Trimming removed 3 bases from V and 8 bases from J, with 11 bases in between. Germline V CDR1 and CDR2: SGDLS, YYNGEE. The CDR3 region has the DNA TGTGCCAGCAGCGCCCCTCAAGGCGGCTACACCTTC. Protein product: CASSAPQGGYTF.

The genes are TRBV3-1 (or the pseudogene TRBV3-2) and TRBJ1-1; TRBD1 might be the D (6 bases). V lost 5 bases and J lost 1, with 14 bases in between. Germline-derived CDR1 and CDR2 are LGHDT and YNNKEL (reference sequence). There are 15 residues in the CDR3. The CDR3 spells CASSKQDSGNTEAFF. CDR3 coding DNA: TGTGCCAGCAGCAAACAGGACAGTGGGAACACTGAAGCTTTCTTT.

This chain uses TRBV6-2 or TRBV6-3 with TRBJ2-5, with TRBD2 matching 11 bases. The V gene's germline CDR1 is MNHEY and CDR2 SVGEGT. V shed 6 bases, J shed 2 bases, and the junction held 8 bases outside the gene matches. This CDR3 spans 16 amino acids. The CDR3 DNA is TGTGCCAGCAGCCCTCATAGCGGGGGGGGACAAGAGACCCAGTACTTC. Protein product: CASSPHSGGGQETQYF.

V is TRBV21-1 and J is TRBJ1-6; TRBD1, as called in the table, went unchecked against the DNA. TRBV21-1 is a pseudogene segment. This CDR3 has 17 residues. The CDR3 loop is CASSKKLQGTYNSPLHF. The CDR3 region has the DNA TGTGCCAGCAGCAAAAAGCTACAGGGAACCTATAATTCACCCCTCCACTTT.

The chain links TRBV11-1 to TRBJ1-1; the D is unclear. CDR1 SGHAT and CDR2 FQDESV come from the germline V gene (reference sequence). CDR3 length: 15 residues. V lost 5 bases to trimming and J lost 1 base, with 14 bases between them. The DNA for the CDR3 is TGTGCCAGCAGCCATTCAAGACATCGGAACACTGAAGCTTTCTTT. This gives the protein CASSHSRHRNTEAFF.